This TCR beta chain came from a study of graft-versus-host responses after intestinal transplantation. Overall study context: All recipients were transplanted with multivisceral, liver-intestinal, or isolated intestinal grafts. The study, taken as a whole, reports: Within the allografts of patients who had graft-donor T cell macrochimerism, graft-versus-host to host-versus-graft clonal ratios were high. Ileal or blood samples showed some GvH clones first, and such clones were also found in recipient marrow. Peak levels of circulating GvH clones tracked with early post-transplant HvG declines.

Libraries were prepared by immunoSEQ multiplex PCR; TCRdb keeps only in-frame clonotypes and omits some of them. The sample carries tens of thousands of clones, 88% recorded once. Looked up from germline, CDR1 is PRHDT and CDR2 is FYEKMQ (reference sequence). CDR3 length equals 16 residues. V dropped 8 bases and J dropped 7 bases, with 27 bases sitting between them. In this sample, this clone turned up once. Its antigen is not identified. The source was unstimulated CD4+ T cells sorted from spleen or lymph node cells, collected before transplant. This clonotype originated in a human donor who was the organ donor for an intestinal transplant. J is TRBJ2-7 and V is TRBV13, with D possibly TRBD2 on 5 matching bases. The CDR3 DNA reads TGTGCCAGCGGATCCAGAACTAGGCTCGCCTCTCTGGAGCAGTACTTC. Protein sequence: CASGSRTRLASLEQYF.